This TCR beta chain emerged from a study of neurological immune-mediated disorders. Trimming cost V 5 bases and J 9 bases; bases outside gene matches: 14. This CDR3 is built from 14 residues. Germline-derived CDR1 and CDR2 are DFQATT and SNEGSKA (reference sequence). A single record per CDR3 protein comes from TCRdb applying MiXCR to the 5' RACE reads. The sample records under 85,000 distinct CDR3 sequences, about a tenth being singletons. Material for sequencing was PBMCs. This TCR derives from a middle-aged man in good health. The chain uses TRBV20-1 and TRBJ2-3; TRBD1 matches 7 bases. The CDR3, as DNA: TGCAGTGCTGTCGGGACAGTCCCCGCGAGGACGCAGTATTTT. Translating it yields CSAVGTVPARTQYF.